This T cell receptor (beta chain) came from a study of CD8+CD57+ T cells in acquired aplastic anemia (dated by TCRdb to between 2018 and 2020). As for the study more broadly: Extracted DNA from sorted CD4+ and CD8+ cells averaged around 3.2 ug, ranging from roughly 0.17 to 30 ug. An average of approximately 10 million reads for CD4+ cells and roughly 11 million reads for CD8+ cells was obtained from healthy donor samples. Results and caveats for the whole study, not just this receptor: Roughly 29 CD8+ CDR3 sequences were found in both patients and controls but appeared to be highly expressed in patients and within the immunodominant clones of the patients. No significant difference in CD8+ Simpson's diversity was found between patients and healthy controls (P=0.060).

Reading the germline V gene gives CDR1 MGHDK and CDR2 SYGVNS. Here V drops 1 base and J drops 3 bases, and the junction holds 0 bases not matched to any gene. The CDR3 has 15 amino acids, counting the end cysteine and phenylalanine. The only DNA kept is the CDR3, 45 bases in frame from the first base. In this study, sorted CD4+ and CD8+ T cells from the blood of healthy subjects and of severe aplastic anemia patients had their TCR repertoires deep-sequenced. Ficoll-Paque density gradient centrifugation was used to isolate peripheral blood mononuclear cells. Before DNA was extracted, CD4+ and CD8+ T cells were sorted using either FACS or magnetic beads. Profiling of TCR beta VDJ combinations and CDR3 sequences used genomic DNA as the template. TCR repertoire sequencing was run on an Illumina HiSeq 2000. Processing in the source paper ran as follows. TRBV/TRBJ rearrangement plots, CDR3 size and DJ length profiles, and Simpson's diversity index were used to evaluate the repertoires. The most abundant DNA sequence in the deep sequencing data was taken as the immunodominant clone. CDR3 amino acid sequences were screened for sharing across subjects and compared with published repertoires and the VDJdb database. TCRdb ran its own pipeline on the public reads, namely fastp trimming at Q25 and MiXCR clone calling, and kept in-frame beta chains. Rows are combined by CDR3 protein, so each entry shows the most common genes and DNA. The V and J calls were not made by the authors but by TCRdb's processing. The sample data list 40,000 or so distinct CDR3 sequences, and roughly three quarters of these were observed just once. The top ten clones comprise roughly 22% of the sample.

To note about this clonotype: It has no known antigen specificity. No much larger clone is present one base from it, and per-base qualities are unavailable.

The specimen sequenced was sorted CD4+, CD8+, or CD8+CD57+ T cells (not recorded which) from PBMCs. The chain was built from TRBV25-1 and TRBJ1-6; the junction holds 7 bases that match TRBD1. The receptor was derived from a human donor in good health, serving as a control. Here the CDR3 is given as CASSESGGYNSPLHF. The DNA is TGTGCCAGCAGTGAATCAGGGGGCTATAATTCACCCCTCCACTTT.